This T cell receptor beta chain emerged from a study of blood T cell repertoires in COVID-19. Sequencing was performed with immunoSEQ multiplex PCR; in TCRdb, only in-frame clones are kept and a portion is missing. The table shows about 100,000 clones, with 85% occurring only once. Specimen: peripheral blood. The sequence came from a woman in her seventies with active or convalescent COVID-19.

CDR3 coding DNA: TGTGCCAGCAGCTTGTCCGTTTTCGGGACAGGGGGCCTTTCTGGAAACACCATATATTTT. Residues: CASSLSVFGTGGLSGNTIYF. This chain connects TRBV5-5 to TRBJ1-3, with TRBD1 matching 12 bases. The trim removed 1 base at V and 1 base at J, leaving 12 bases unmatched. Germline V lookup: CDR1 SGHKS, CDR2 YYEKEE (reference sequence). The CDR3 is made up of 20 amino acids.